Shown below are 14 T cell receptor beta chains from a single sample sequenced in a study of blood T cell repertoires in COVID-19. Profiling relied on immunoSEQ multiplex PCR, and the TCRdb table lists in-frame clones only, not all of them. The sample holds roughly 430,000 clones, more than 70% seen once. Sequences were obtained from PBMCs or T cells enriched from blood (not recorded which). These receptors were collected from a woman between 18 and 29 years old who had been exposed to COVID-19.

The chain is built from TRBV19 and TRBJ2-1; 7 bases match TRBD2. In germline, CDR1 is LNHDA, CDR2 SQIVND (reference sequence). The CDR3 spans 18 residues. The junction had 22 bases not matched to a gene; V was cut back by 9 bases and J by 5 bases. The CDR3 loop reads CASLTQTSDPPFDNEQFF. In DNA, the CDR3 is TGTGCCAGCCTAACGCAAACTAGCGATCCCCCTTTCGACAATGAGCAGTTCTTC.

The V and J genes are TRBV4-1 and TRBJ2-3, with TRBD2 matching over 8 bases. Germline loops: CDR1 MGHRA, CDR2 YSYEKL. V gave up 2 bases and J gave up 0 bases; unmatched junction bases: 7. The CDR3 is 17 residues long. The CDR3 spells CASSQSRGLVSTDTQYF. The DNA of the CDR3 is TGCGCCAGCAGCCAATCCCGGGGACTAGTCAGCACAGATACGCAGTATTTT.

In nucleotides, the CDR3 is TGTGCCAGTAGTATAGGTAGCGGGTCGACCGGGGAGCTGTTTTTT. Translation gives CASSIGSGSTGELFF. The chain joins TRBV19 to TRBJ2-2; 7 nucleotides match TRBD2. Germline CDR1 and CDR2: LNHDA and SQIVND (reference sequence). V lost 1 base to trimming and J lost 5 bases; unmatched junction nucleotides: 4. This CDR3 spans 15 amino acids.

V is TRBV27 and J is TRBJ2-5; D ambiguous. CDR3 size: 13 residues. The V and J ends lost 1 base and 5 bases respectively, with 8 bases between them. Germline assignment: CDR1 MNHEY and CDR2 SMNVEV (reference sequence). DNA for the CDR3: TGTGCCAGCAGTTTATATTTCATGGAGACCCAGTACTTC. Amino acids: CASSLYFMETQYF.

This clone appeared a single time. The chain carries TRBV4-1 and TRBJ2-7, with unresolved D. Germline loops: CDR1 MGHRA, CDR2 YSYEKL. V was pared by 0 bases and J by 9 bases, with 12 bases between. This CDR3 is built from 13 residues. The CDR3 bases are TGCGCCAGCAGCCAAGATAGTACAACGGGGCAGTACTTC. This encodes CASSQDSTTGQYF.

The chain uses TRBV7-9 and TRBJ1-2; 9 bases match TRBD1. Germline-derived CDR1 and CDR2 are SEHNR and FQNEAQ (reference sequence). The CDR3 spans 15 residues. Trimming cost V 8 bases and J 6 bases; bases outside gene matches: 13. CDR3 protein: CASLRTGANGDGYTF. As DNA, the CDR3 is TGTGCCAGCTTGAGGACAGGGGCTAATGGGGATGGCTACACCTTC.

J is TRBJ2-7 and V is TRBV2; 13 bases map to TRBD2. Trimming cost V 6 bases and J 5 bases; bases outside gene matches: 7. The V gene's germline CDR1 is SNHLY and CDR2 FYNNEI. The CDR3 is 15 amino acids. The CDR3 is CASSSYGLAGDEQYF. CDR3 sequence (DNA): TGTGCCAGCAGCAGCTATGGACTAGCGGGAGACGAGCAGTACTTC.

J is TRBJ2-4 and V is TRBV10-1; D might be TRBD2 (5 bases). This CDR3 region has 18 residues. Germline V gene sequence: CDR1 WNHNN, CDR2 SYGVQD (reference sequence). V shed 5 bases and J shed 3 bases, with 23 bases lying between them. The CDR3 is CASSFKGRFLLGKNIQYF. CDR3 nucleotide sequence: TGCGCCAGCAGTTTTAAAGGGAGATTCCTTTTAGGCAAAAACATTCAGTACTTC.

The CDR3 sequence is CASSLNRDRVTYEQYF. CDR3 coding DNA: TGCGCCAGCAGTTTAAACCGGGACAGGGTCACCTACGAGCAGTACTTC. This chain joins TRBV23-1 and TRBJ2-7; 9 nucleotides line up with TRBD1. TRBV23-1 is an open reading frame, and its role is uncertain. After removal of 5 bases from V and 2 bases from J, the junction contained 10 bases not matched to a gene. This CDR3 is 16 amino acids long.

The chain uses TRBV28 and TRBJ1-2; 8 bases map to TRBD1. With 6 bases clipped from V and 4 bases from J, the junction kept 7 bases outside the gene matches. This CDR3 spans 14 amino acids. Per the germline V gene, CDR1 is MDHEN and CDR2 is SYDVKM. The DNA for the CDR3 is TGTGCCAGCAGCCTCTTGGACAGGGCCTATGGCTACACCTTC. Amino acids: CASSLLDRAYGYTF.

The CDR3 DNA sequence: TGTGCCAGCAGTGTCCAGGGAAATTACGAGCAGTACTTC. Translation gives CASSVQGNYEQYF. The rearrangement uses TRBV25-1 and TRBJ2-7; D is perhaps TRBD1 (5 bases). The germline gives CDR1 MGHDK, CDR2 SYGVNS. Trimming cost V 4 bases and J 4 bases, with 11 bases left between them. The CDR3 length is 13 residues.

The J gene is TRBJ1-1, the V gene TRBV28; D possibly corresponds to TRBD1 (5 bases). Looked up from germline, CDR1 is MDHEN and CDR2 is SYDVKM. This CDR3 is built from 15 residues. V gave up 2 bases and J gave up 3 bases, with 13 bases separating them. CDR3 DNA sequence: TGTGCCAGCAGTTTACTTATCGGGGGATACACTGAAGCTTTCTTT. It yields the protein CASSLLIGGYTEAFF.

The rearrangement joins TRBV3-1 (or the pseudogene TRBV3-2) to TRBJ1-2; D may be TRBD1 (6 bases). V dropped 2 bases and J dropped 8 bases, with 12 bases sitting between them. Germline CDR1 is LGHDT and CDR2 is YNNKEL (reference sequence). The CDR3 is 13 amino acids. The CDR3 reads CASSQMGRGGYTF. DNA of the CDR3: TGTGCCAGCAGCCAAATGGGCAGGGGAGGCTACACCTTC.

This sequence joins TRBV15 and TRBJ2-1, with 10 nucleotides matching TRBD1. Germline V gene sequence: CDR1 LNHNV, CDR2 YYDKDF (reference sequence). This CDR3 has 18 amino acids. V lost 2 bases, J lost 8 bases, and 15 bases stayed unmatched. The CDR3 DNA reads TGTGCCACCAGCAGATCTTGGACAGGGGGTTTAAAGGGCGATGAGCAGTTCTTC. The encoded protein is CATSRSWTGGLKGDEQFF. The whole variable domain, remainder taken from reference TRBV15 and TRBJ2-1, is DAMVIQNPRYQVTQFGKPVTLSCSQTLNHNVMYWYQQKSSQAPKLLFHYYDKDFNNEADTPDNFQSRRPNTSFCFLDIRSPGLGDTAMYLCATSRSWTGGLKGDEQFFGPGTRLTVL.